This T cell receptor (beta chain) originates from a study of Ad26.COV2.S vaccination and SARS-CoV-2 variants. In the study overall: The Ad26.COV2.S arm of the COV1001 trial was where the donor was placed. Study conclusions and caveats: Assessments of TCR breadth and depth may have underestimated the total T cell responses.

Libraries were prepared by immunoSEQ multiplex PCR; TCRdb keeps only in-frame clonotypes and omits some of them. The data show hundreds of thousands of clones, about 90% seen once. Treatment defined: about 20 received Ad26.COV2.S at low or high dose, single or two shots; about 5 received placebo; per-sample allocation not given. Sampling happened 63 days after the first vaccine or placebo injection. CDR3 length: 15 residues. Germline V lookup: CDR1 MNHEY, CDR2 SMNVEV (reference sequence). Trimming stripped 2 bases from V and 1 base from J, with 11 bases between. Comments on this clone: Its antigen remains unknown.

The clonotype comes from a person aged 18-60 years who received the Ad26.COV2.S COVID-19 vaccine or a placebo. V usage is TRBV27 and J usage is TRBJ1-1; D is unclear. This specimen was peripheral blood, taken in a trial of Ad26.COV2.S vaccine versus placebo. The CDR3 loop is CASSLEGGGNTEAFF. The DNA for the CDR3 is TGTGCCAGCAGTTTAGAGGGTGGTGGGAACACTGAAGCTTTCTTT.